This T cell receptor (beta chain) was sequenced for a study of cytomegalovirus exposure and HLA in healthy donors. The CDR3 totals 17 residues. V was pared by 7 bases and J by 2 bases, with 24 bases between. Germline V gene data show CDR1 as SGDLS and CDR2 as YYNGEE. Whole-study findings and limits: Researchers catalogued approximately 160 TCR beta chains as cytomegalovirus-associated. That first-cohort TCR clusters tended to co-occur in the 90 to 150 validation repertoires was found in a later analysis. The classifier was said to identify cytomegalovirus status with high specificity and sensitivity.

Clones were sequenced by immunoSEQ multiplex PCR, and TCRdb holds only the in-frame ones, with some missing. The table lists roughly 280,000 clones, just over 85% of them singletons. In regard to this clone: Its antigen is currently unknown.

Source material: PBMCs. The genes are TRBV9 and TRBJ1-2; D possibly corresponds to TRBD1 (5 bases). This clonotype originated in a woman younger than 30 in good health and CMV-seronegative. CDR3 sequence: CASGPGTDRSANYGYTF. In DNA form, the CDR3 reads TGTGCCAGCGGTCCCGGGACTGACAGAAGTGCCAACTATGGCTACACCTTC.